This T cell receptor (beta chain) is from a study of OX40 agonist ivuxolimab in advanced cancers. Drawing of blood for sampling happened at baseline, at cycle 4 day 1, and at cycle 7 day 1. Data came from immunoSEQ multiplex PCR; TCRdb stores just in-frame clones and leaves some out. Here the sample spans roughly 65,000 clones, 87% being singletons. The table lists this clone with a few counts. V lost 5 bases, J lost 8 bases, and 8 bases stayed unmatched. CDR3 length: 13 residues. Germline values: CDR1 SSHAT, CDR2 FNYEAQ (reference sequence). The sample consisted of CD4+ or CD8+ T cells sorted from blood, taken in a trial of the OX40 agonist ivuxolimab. This receptor was identified in an adult with an advanced solid tumor such as melanoma, head and neck, liver or kidney cancer. The V gene is TRBV7-7, the J gene TRBJ2-5; 7 positions agree with TRBD2. CDR3 protein: CASSPGGTETQYF. The CDR3 DNA reads TGTGCCAGCAGCCCCGGGGGGACTGAAACCCAGTACTTC. The full variable domain, completed using reference TRBV7-7 and TRBJ2-5, is GAGVSQSPRYKVTKRGQDVTLRCDPISSHATLYWYQQALGQGPEFLTYFNYEAQPDKSGLPSDRFSAERPEGSISTLTIQRTEQRDSAMYRCASSPGGTETQYFGPGTRLLVL.